This TCR beta chain was recovered during a study of blood T cells in healthy people across ages. This clonotype showed up just a few times. V shed 7 bases and J 1 base; nucleotides not matched to a gene: 5. This CDR3 is 15 amino acids long. The second PCR ran about 6 to 11 cycles with a sample-barcoded 5' primer and J-beta primers. Paired-end reads containing CDR3 totaled no fewer than 2.5 million for each sample. From the 5' RACE reads, TCRdb called clonotypes with MiXCR, one entry per CDR3 protein. The sample includes 650,000 to 700,000 distinct CDR3 sequences, more than 45% of them seen just once. Source material: blood. The V call is TRBV12-3 or TRBV12-4, the J call TRBJ2-3; 10 nucleotides match TRBD1. This receptor was identified in a woman of 80 years or more in good health. Written as DNA, the CDR3 is TGTGCCAGCACCTGGGGGACAGGGGGCACAGATACGCAGTATTTT. This sequence encodes CASTWGTGGTDTQYF.